This T cell receptor (beta chain) is from a study of T-cell memory formation after mild COVID-19. TCRdb fed the 5' RACE reads into MiXCR, producing one record per CDR3 protein. The data contain 400,000 to 500,000 distinct CDR3 sequences, roughly 18% of them singletons. The V gene lost 7 bases and the J gene lost 5 bases, with 12 bases spanning the gap. Germline V gene lookup returns CDR1 SQVTM and CDR2 ANQGSEA. CDR3 length equals 12 residues. The J gene is TRBJ1-5, the V gene TRBV29-1; perhaps TRBD1 as D (5 bases). Specimen: PBMCs or a T cell subset sorted from them (not recorded which). This clonotype originated in a man between 18 and 35 years old who had mild COVID-19 (a few samples of this study predate the infection). Cell type and time point are not known. CDR3 residues: CSAGTFDQPQHF. For the CDR3, the DNA is TGCAGCGCTGGGACTTTTGATCAGCCCCAGCATTTT. Full variable domain (outside the CDR3, taken from reference TRBV29-1 and TRBJ1-5): SAVISQKPSRDICQRGTSLTIQCQVDSQVTMMFWYRQQPGQSLTLIATANQGSEATYESGFVIDKFPISRPNLTFSTLTVSNMSPEDSSIYLCSAGTFDQPQHFGDGTRLSIL.